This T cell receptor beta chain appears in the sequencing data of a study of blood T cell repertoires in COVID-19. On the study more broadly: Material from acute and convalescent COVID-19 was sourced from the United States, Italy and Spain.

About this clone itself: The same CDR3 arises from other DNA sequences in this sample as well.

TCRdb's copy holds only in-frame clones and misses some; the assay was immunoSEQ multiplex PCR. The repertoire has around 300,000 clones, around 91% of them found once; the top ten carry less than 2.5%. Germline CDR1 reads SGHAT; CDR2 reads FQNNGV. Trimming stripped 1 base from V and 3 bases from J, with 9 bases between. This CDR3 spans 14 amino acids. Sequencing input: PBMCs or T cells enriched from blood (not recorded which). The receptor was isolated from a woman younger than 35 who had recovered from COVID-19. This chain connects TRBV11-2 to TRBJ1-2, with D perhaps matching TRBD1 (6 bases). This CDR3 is CASSLVQGDYGYTF. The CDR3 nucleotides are TGTGCCAGCAGCTTAGTACAGGGCGACTATGGCTACACCTTC.